This T cell receptor beta chain derives from a study of cytomegalovirus exposure and HLA in healthy donors. The PCR had 60 Vbeta and 13 Jbeta primers. In the study's own analysis: Later, roughly 86 million unique TCR beta chains were counted in an analysis, and roughly 11 million of them were shared. Produced via immunoSEQ multiplex PCR; TCRdb's table is partial and in-frame only. From that table come the V and J calls and clone size; the DNA was used to work out D and trimming. The data contain over 110,000 clones, more than 75% of them singletons. The germline V gene encodes CDR1 MNHNS and CDR2 SASEGT. With V trimmed by 7 bases and J by 3 bases, 4 bases remained unmatched. The CDR3 extends over 13 amino acids. About this clone: Antigen specificity is unknown.

General study findings and limits: Certain indistinguishable V segments, among them TRBV6-2 and TRBV6-3, were excluded. Whilst most TCR sequences proved rare, a subset of public TCRs occurred across many donors.

The sequenced sample consisted of PBMCs. The sequence came from a woman aged 40 to 49 in good health and CMV-seropositive. This sequence joins TRBV6-1 and TRBJ2-3; 7 nucleotides agree with TRBD2. The CDR3 here is CASTFSGTDTQYF. The CDR3 DNA sequence: TGTGCCAGCACCTTTAGCGGGACAGATACGCAGTATTTT.